This TCR beta chain was found in a study of shared clonotypes between healthy human individuals. Sequencing used immunoSEQ multiplex PCR; TCRdb keeps in-frame clones, though not all of them. The sample carries 2 million to 2.5 million clones, approximately 94% recorded once. V was clipped by 7 bases and J by 8 bases, with 14 bases between them. Germline CDR1 and CDR2: SEHNR and FQNEAQ (reference sequence). CDR3 length: 12 residues. The rearrangement joins TRBV7-9 to TRBJ1-2; D perhaps matches TRBD1 (6 bases). The sequence was collected from a man aged 18-30 years in good health. Some clones in this sample may be carry-over from other donors' samples. Input material: naive CD4+ T cells from PBMCs. Noted subset: CD45RA+ positively selected. The CDR3 sequence is CASTEDSFGYTF. The CDR3 coding sequence is TGTGCCAGCACCGAGGACAGTTTCGGCTACACCTTC.